This is a list of T cell receptor beta chains from one sample in a study of T cell clonotyping in hematopoietic cell transplantation. Some clones are missing from TCRdb's copy, which holds only in-frame ones; the method was immunoSEQ multiplex PCR. The table shows roughly 40,000 clones, with 94% occurring only once. Sequenced: peripheral blood mononuclear cells. All receptors derive from a woman between 50 and 59 years old in good health. Some clones in this sample may be carry-over from other donors' samples. The CDR3 runs from the conserved cysteine through the conserved F or W. Fields, in order: V gene, D gene, clone size, J gene, CDR3 protein, CDR3 DNA. A D gene is named only where the DNA matches it firmly. Some rows have no size entry. The others give once, few or many, or a class for an expanded clone.

V: TRBV9; D: -; size: -; J: TRBJ1-4; CDR3: CASSGPAPQEKLFF; DNA: TGTGCCAGCAGCGGCCCCGCTCCCCAGGAAAAACTGTTTTTT
V: TRBV19; D: -; size: -; J: TRBJ1-2; CDR3: CASTPRPGYGYTF; DNA: TGTGCCAGTACGCCGCGGCCGGGCTATGGCTACACCTTC
V: TRBV7-8; D: -; size: -; J: TRBJ2-3; CDR3: CASSLVRLATTDTQYF; DNA: TGTGCCAGCAGCTTAGTACGGCTAGCAACCACAGATACGCAGTATTTT
V: TRBV4-3; D: -; size: -; J: TRBJ2-1; CDR3: CASSQGLYNEQFF; DNA: TGCGCCAGCAGCCAAGGGCTTTACAATGAGCAGTTCTTC
V: TRBV2; D: -; size: -; J: TRBJ1-6; CDR3: CASMTGPYNSPLHF; DNA: TGTGCCAGCATGACCGGCCCATATAATTCACCCCTCCACTTT
V: TRBV12-5; D: -; size: -; J: TRBJ2-7; CDR3: CASGFFRDPLLFYEQYF; DNA: TGTGCTAGTGGTTTTTTCAGGGACCCCCTTCTGTTCTACGAGCAGTACTTC
V: TRBV10-3; D: TRBD2; size: -; J: TRBJ2-3; CDR3: CAISVAGEKDTQYF; DNA: TGTGCCATCAGTGTGGCGGGGGAGAAAGATACGCAGTATTTT
V: TRBV7-9; D: -; size: once; J: TRBJ2-7; CDR3: CASSGELDEQYF; DNA: TGTGCCAGCAGCGGAGAATTGGACGAGCAGTACTTC
V: TRBV5-4; D: TRBD1; size: -; J: TRBJ1-2; CDR3: CASSPPTGEEHGYTF; DNA: TGTGCCAGCAGCCCTCCAACAGGGGAGGAGCATGGCTACACCTTC
V: TRBV7-2; D: -; size: -; J: TRBJ2-2; CDR3: CASRSAASVGTGELFF; DNA: TGTGCCAGCAGAAGTGCCGCTAGCGTGGGCACCGGGGAGCTGTTTTTT
V: TRBV5-1; D: -; size: -; J: TRBJ1-1; CDR3: CASSINRDKNTEAFF; DNA: TGCGCCAGCAGCATAAACCGGGACAAGAACACTGAAGCTTTCTTT
V: TRBV19; D: TRBD1; size: once; J: TRBJ1-2; CDR3: CASRGTGSYGYTF; DNA: TGTGCCAGCCGGGGGACAGGGAGCTATGGCTACACCTTC
V: TRBV5-1; D: TRBD1; size: -; J: TRBJ1-1; CDR3: CASSGTGGTEAFF; DNA: TGCGCCAGCAGCGGAACAGGGGGCACTGAAGCTTTCTTT
V: TRBV6-5; D: -; size: -; J: TRBJ1-1; CDR3: CASTRVVGTEAFF; DNA: TGTGCCAGCACTCGGGTTGTTGGCACTGAAGCTTTCTTT
V: TRBV28; D: TRBD1; size: -; J: TRBJ1-2; CDR3: CASSSGTGPYGYTF; DNA: TGTGCCAGCAGCTCCGGGACAGGACCTTATGGCTACACCTTC
V: TRBV4-3; D: TRBD2; size: -; J: TRBJ2-2; CDR3: CASSQEMERGSGELFF; DNA: TGCGCCAGCAGCCAAGAGATGGAGCGGGGTAGCGGGGAGCTGTTTTTT
V: TRBV7-7; D: -; size: -; J: TRBJ2-7; CDR3: CASSTAWGYEQYF; DNA: TGTGCCAGTTCGACCGCTTGGGGGTACGAGCAGTACTTC
V: TRBV4-2; D: -; size: -; J: TRBJ1-2; CDR3: CASSQGGWPLF; DNA: TGTGCCAGCAGCCAAGGGGGCTGGCCCCTCTTC
V: TRBV11-3; D: -; size: -; J: TRBJ2-7; CDR3: CASRRKRDEQYF; DNA: TGTGCCAGCAGGCGGAAGAGGGACGAGCAGTACTTC
V: TRBV6-5; D: -; size: -; J: TRBJ2-1; CDR3: CASSGNRAHNEQFF; DNA: TGTGCCTCCAGCGGGAACAGGGCCCACAATGAGCAGTTCTTC
V: TRBV5-1; D: -; size: -; J: TRBJ1-4; CDR3: CASSFGLGATNEKLFF; DNA: TGCGCCAGCAGCTTCGGCCTCGGTGCAACTAATGAAAAACTGTTTTTT
V: TRBV29-1; D: -; size: -; J: TRBJ2-2; CDR3: CSVGVGGPGELFF; DNA: TGCAGCGTTGGGGTTGGGGGTCCCGGGGAGCTGTTTTTT
V: TRBV10-3; D: TRBD1; size: -; J: TRBJ1-3; CDR3: CAAEGGDRSSSGNTIYF; DNA: TGTGCCGCCGAGGGGGGGGACAGGAGTAGCTCTGGAAACACCATATATTTT
V: TRBV10-3; D: TRBD1; size: -; J: TRBJ1-4; CDR3: CAISEGTGNEKLFF; DNA: TGTGCCATCAGTGAAGGGACAGGGAATGAAAAACTGTTTTTT
V: TRBV7-6; D: TRBD1; size: -; J: TRBJ2-2; CDR3: CASSPRTGGTGPNTGELFF; DNA: TGTGCCAGCAGCCCCCGCACAGGGGGCACTGGACCGAACACCGGGGAGCTGTTTTTT
V: TRBV4-3; D: TRBD1; size: -; J: TRBJ2-7; CDR3: CASSQDPTGAIEQYF; DNA: TGCGCCAGCAGCCAAGATCCAACAGGGGCCATCGAGCAGTACTTC
V: TRBV2; D: -; size: -; J: TRBJ2-1; CDR3: CASSEEGGANYNEQFF; DNA: TGTGCCAGCAGTGAAGAGGGTGGGGCTAACTACAATGAGCAGTTCTTC
V: TRBV4-2; D: TRBD2; size: -; J: TRBJ2-5; CDR3: CASSRPTSGGAEGTQYF; DNA: TGTGCCAGCAGCCGCCCGACTAGCGGGGGGGCAGAAGGGACCCAGTACTTC
V: TRBV28; D: TRBD1; size: -; J: TRBJ1-6; CDR3: CASSRTGSANSPLHF; DNA: TGTGCCAGCAGCCGGACAGGGTCAGCCAATTCACCCCTCCACTTT
V: TRBV28; D: -; size: -; J: TRBJ1-2; CDR3: CATWNYGYTF; DNA: TGTGCCACCTGGAACTATGGCTACACCTTC
V: TRBV7-2; D: TRBD1; size: -; J: TRBJ1-2; CDR3: CASSFSGQGAFYRGYTF; DNA: TGTGCCAGCAGCTTTTCTGGACAGGGGGCGTTCTATCGCGGCTACACCTTC
V: TRBV6-4; D: TRBD2; size: few; J: TRBJ2-3; CDR3: CASSESSGGTDTQYF; DNA: TGTGCCAGCAGTGAATCTAGCGGGGGGACAGATACGCAGTATTTT
V: TRBV30; D: TRBD1; size: -; J: TRBJ1-5; CDR3: CAWSSQGGQPQHF; DNA: TGTGCCTGGAGTAGTCAGGGGGGGCAGCCCCAGCATTTT
V: TRBV5-4; D: TRBD2; size: -; J: TRBJ2-7; CDR3: CASSLISGGPLRQYF; DNA: TGTGCCAGCAGCCTCATTAGCGGGGGGCCCTTACGGCAGTACTTC
V: TRBV14; D: -; size: -; J: TRBJ2-7; CDR3: CASSQVGGAVLWQYF; DNA: TGTGCCAGCAGCCAAGTTGGGGGCGCTGTTCTGTGGCAGTACTTC
V: TRBV2; D: TRBD2; size: -; J: TRBJ2-7; CDR3: CAGKRGAGYEQYF; DNA: TGTGCCGGCAAGCGGGGGGCCGGATACGAGCAGTACTTC
V: TRBV4-2; D: TRBD2; size: -; J: TRBJ2-5; CDR3: CASSQDWAGGPQETQYF; DNA: TGTGCCAGCAGCCAAGATTGGGCGGGGGGGCCTCAAGAGACCCAGTACTTC
V: TRBV2; D: -; size: -; J: TRBJ1-5; CDR3: CASKAGRNQPQHF; DNA: TGTGCCAGCAAGGCCGGGCGTAATCAGCCCCAGCATTTT
V: TRBV4-1; D: -; size: -; J: TRBJ2-3; CDR3: CASSQGPTGTQYF; DNA: TGCGCCAGCAGCCAAGGGCCCACCGGAACGCAGTATTTT